This T cell receptor (beta chain) was documented in a study of blood T cell repertoires in COVID-19. Original analysis: Quantification of nucleated cells was approximated via reference gene primer amplification. Sequencing used immunoSEQ multiplex PCR; TCRdb keeps in-frame clones, though not all of them. D and trimming were read from the DNA, whereas the V and J calls and clone size are those reported in that table. The sample contains some 200,000 clones, approximately 94% of which appear only once. Seattle patients were enrolled during active infection and followed longitudinally. The receptor was derived from a man aged 25-45 years with COVID-19, enrolled during active disease. Sample: peripheral blood.

The CDR3 nucleotides read TGCGCCAGCAGCCATACCACTAGGAGCTCCTACAATGAGCAGTTCTTC. Translation: CASSHTTRSSYNEQFF. The genes are TRBV4-1 and TRBJ2-1; a weak D match, TRBD2 (5 bases). Germline CDR1 and CDR2: MGHRA and YSYEKL. The CDR3 consists of 16 residues. With 3 bases removed from V and 0 bases from J, the gap between germline ends came to 12 bases.